This TCR beta chain was observed in a study of cytomegalovirus exposure and HLA in healthy donors. The PCR had 60 Vbeta and 13 Jbeta primers. Sequencing used immunoSEQ multiplex PCR; TCRdb keeps in-frame clones, though not all of them. The repertoire holds more than 110,000 clones, roughly 10% seen once, with 1.8% in the top ten. This clone was observed a few times. J lost 7 bases, V lost 5 bases, and 10 bases had no gene match. The CDR3 is 16 residues long. Germline V gene data show CDR1 as SGHNT and CDR2 as YENEEA. This rearrangement joins TRBV11-3 to TRBJ2-1, with 11 nucleotides matching TRBD1. Sequenced input: PBMCs. This sequence was found in a man in his forties or fifties in good health and CMV-seronegative. The DNA for the CDR3 is TGTGCCAGCAGCGGAGAGGGGACAGGGGGTTTTAATGAGCAGTTCTTC. Translating gives CASSGEGTGGFNEQFF.